A selection of T cell receptor beta chains follows, all from one sample in a study of CD8+ T cells in alopecia areata. Generated by immunoSEQ multiplex PCR, the TCRdb table keeps only in-frame clones and is missing some. This table has more than 90,000 clones, around 64% appearing once. Sequenced material: CD4+ T cells sorted from blood. The receptors derive from a human donor in good health. CDR3s include the opening cysteine and the closing phenylalanine or tryptophan. A D gene is named only where the DNA matches it firmly. Clone size is shown for a subset of rows, as once, few, many or a class of expanded clone.

clone_size	v_call	d_call	j_call	cdr3_aa	cdr3_nt
.	TRBV4-2	TRBD2	TRBJ2-3	CASSQIGGSTDTQYF	TGTGCCAGCAGCCAAATCGGGGGGAGCACAGATACGCAGTATTTT
once	TRBV4-1	TRBD2	TRBJ2-5	CASSQDPFGGEVETQYF	TGCGCCAGCAGCCAAGATCCGTTCGGGGGGGAGGTTGAGACCCAGTACTTC
.	TRBV18	.	TRBJ2-2	CASSPSGGIRTGELFF	TGTGCCAGCTCACCTAGTGGGGGCATACGGACCGGGGAGCTGTTTTTT
.	TRBV2	.	TRBJ2-3	CASSEKLTSTDTQYF	TGTGCCAGCAGTGAAAAACTGACCAGCACAGATACGCAGTATTTT
.	TRBV7-2	.	TRBJ1-1	CASSLDGTGINTEAFF	TGTGCCAGCAGCTTAGACGGCACAGGAATAAACACTGAAGCTTTCTTT
few	TRBV5-6	TRBD2	TRBJ2-5	CASSRGLPQETQYF	TGTGCCAGCAGCCGGGGACTACCGCAAGAGACCCAGTACTTC
.	TRBV25-1	.	TRBJ2-3	CASSASSADTDTQYF	TGTGCCAGCAGTGCCTCTAGCGCCGACACAGATACGCAGTATTTT
once	TRBV29-1	.	TRBJ2-1	CSVDLRGLGYNEQFF	TGCAGCGTTGATTTGAGAGGGCTTGGTTACAATGAGCAGTTCTTC
.	TRBV7-2	.	TRBJ2-1	CASSLIQVQGDEQFF	TGTGCCAGCAGCTTAATACAGGTACAAGGGGATGAGCAGTTCTTC
.	TRBV29-1	.	TRBJ1-2	CSVGAGNDYGYTF	TGCAGCGTTGGGGCGGGTAACGACTATGGCTACACCTTC
.	TRBV29-1	.	TRBJ1-2	CSVEAPEGSRGYTF	TGCAGCGTTGAAGCCCCGGAGGGAAGTCGAGGCTACACCTTC
once	TRBV11-2	.	TRBJ2-3	CASSPQRPGTDTQYF	TGTGCCAGCAGCCCTCAACGGCCGGGCACAGATACGCAGTATTTT
.	TRBV7-3	.	TRBJ1-1	CASSSSRAQYTEAFF	TGTGCCAGCAGCTCCTCTCGGGCACAGTACACTGAAGCTTTCTTT
.	TRBV15	.	TRBJ2-7	CATSTLWIGGSPGEQYF	TGTGCCACCAGCACCCTATGGATTGGGGGGAGCCCCGGGGAGCAGTACTTC
few	TRBV30	.	TRBJ1-2	CAWSVRGEGGYTF	TGTGCCTGGAGTGTACGAGGGGAGGGTGGCTACACCTTC
once	TRBV27	.	TRBJ1-1	CASSGGNTEAFF	TGTGCCAGCAGCGGAGGGAACACTGAAGCTTTCTTT
.	TRBV2	.	TRBJ2-3	CASSEALAGRTDTQYF	TGTGCCAGCAGTGAAGCGCTTGCGGGCCGCACAGATACGCAGTATTTT
.	TRBV30	.	TRBJ2-5	CAWIGTAHRTQYF	TGTGCCTGGATTGGCACAGCCCACCGGACCCAGTACTTC
.	TRBV14	.	TRBJ2-2	CASSRQPNTGELFF	TGTGCCAGCAGTAGACAGCCGAACACCGGGGAGCTGTTTTTT
few	TRBV11-2	TRBD2	TRBJ2-5	CASSLDVLAGVQYF	TGTGCCAGCAGCTTAGATGTTCTAGCGGGGGTCCAGTACTTC
.	TRBV6-5	TRBD2	TRBJ2-3	CASSYLGLAPTDTQYF	TGTGCCAGCAGTTACTTGGGACTAGCTCCCACAGATACGCAGTATTTT
.	TRBV30	.	TRBJ1-5	CAWKLAGQSNQPQHF	TGTGCCTGGAAATTAGCGGGCCAGAGCAATCAGCCCCAGCATTTT
.	TRBV7-9	.	TRBJ2-1	CASSFLRRTLYNEQFF	TGTGCCAGCAGCTTTCTTCGACGGACTCTCTACAATGAGCAGTTCTTC
.	TRBV30	.	TRBJ2-7	CAWKASYEQYF	TGTGCCTGGAAGGCCTCCTACGAGCAGTACTTC
.	TRBV27	TRBD1	TRBJ1-6	CASAQGSSYNSPLHF	TGTGCCAGCGCACAGGGGAGCTCCTATAATTCACCCCTCCACTTT
.	TRBV29-1	TRBD2	TRBJ2-5	CSVVREGETQYF	TGCAGCGTTGTCCGGGAGGGGGAGACCCAGTACTTC
.	TRBV5-4	.	TRBJ2-1	CASSDRVGAGMGNEQFF	TGTGCCAGCAGCGACCGCGTTGGGGCAGGTATGGGGAATGAGCAGTTCTTC
.	TRBV6-1	TRBD1	TRBJ1-5	CASSPQGASNQPQHF	TGTGCCAGCAGCCCACAGGGGGCTAGCAATCAGCCCCAGCATTTT
.	TRBV30	.	TRBJ1-6	CAWHNRENNSPLHF	TGTGCCTGGCACAACAGGGAGAATAATTCACCCCTCCACTTT
.	TRBV29-1	.	TRBJ1-1	CSAARGLKTEAFF	TGCAGCGCTGCGAGGGGATTGAAGACTGAAGCTTTCTTT
.	TRBV2	.	TRBJ2-7	CASIGDGGNYEQYF	TGTGCCAGCATTGGGGATGGGGGGAATTACGAGCAGTACTTC
.	TRBV9	TRBD2	TRBJ2-3	CASNRGLAETDTQYF	TGTGCCAGCAACCGAGGACTAGCGGAAACAGATACGCAGTATTTT
.	TRBV6-5	TRBD1	TRBJ2-7	CASSRGQGVYEQYF	TGTGCCAGCAGTAGGGGACAGGGGGTCTACGAGCAGTACTTC
.	TRBV29-1	TRBD2	TRBJ2-1	CSVERGGYNEQFF	TGCAGCGTTGAGCGGGGGGGGTACAATGAGCAGTTCTTC
.	TRBV5-1	.	TRBJ1-6	CASSPGEGSPLHF	TGCGCCAGCAGCCCCGGAGAGGGTTCACCCCTCCACTTT
few	TRBV2	.	TRBJ2-7	CASSAAQGSYEQYF	TGTGCCAGCAGTGCCGCACAGGGAAGCTACGAGCAGTACTTC
.	TRBV30	.	TRBJ2-1	CAWTSRAPHEQFF	TGTGCCTGGACCAGTCGGGCTCCCCATGAGCAGTTCTTC
.	TRBV7-8	.	TRBJ1-2	CASSLEGGTYGYTF	TGTGCCAGCAGCTTAGAAGGGGGTACCTATGGCTACACCTTC
.	TRBV6-6	.	TRBJ2-2	CASTRDETWLPGELFF	TGTGCCAGCACCCGCGATGAGACGTGGCTGCCCGGGGAGCTGTTTTTT
.	TRBV27	.	TRBJ1-2	CASSLSLTTGYGYTF	TGTGCCAGCAGTTTATCCCTGACCACGGGATATGGCTACACCTTC
.	TRBV11-1	.	TRBJ2-5	CASSSVRLGTAPKTQYF	TGTGCCAGCAGCTCTGTTCGTCTGGGAACAGCGCCGAAGACCCAGTACTTC
.	TRBV29-1	.	TRBJ2-1	CSVDFYNEQFF	TGCAGCGTTGACTTCTACAATGAGCAGTTCTTC
.	TRBV30	.	TRBJ2-7	CAWKRDSYEQYF	TGTGCCTGGAAACGGGACTCCTACGAGCAGTACTTC
once	TRBV6-6	.	TRBJ2-7	CASSYTSRYEQYF	TGTGCCAGCAGTTACACCTCCCGCTACGAGCAGTACTTC
.	TRBV20-1	.	TRBJ2-5	CSARDSETQYF	TGCAGTGCTAGGGACTCGGAGACCCAGTACTTC
.	TRBV5-1	.	TRBJ2-5	CASSLRGAHPETQYF	TGCGCCAGCAGCTTGCGGGGGGCTCATCCGGAGACCCAGTACTTC
.	TRBV6-1	TRBD2	TRBJ2-5	CASRPGGGQETQYF	TGTGCCAGCAGACCGGGAGGCGGGCAAGAGACCCAGTACTTC
few	TRBV5-1	TRBD1	TRBJ2-5	CASSLVQGAETQYF	TGCGCCAGCAGCTTGGTCCAGGGGGCAGAGACCCAGTACTTC